The 5 T cell receptor beta chains given below trace back to one sample, sequenced in a study of blood T cell repertoires in COVID-19. TCRdb's table, derived via immunoSEQ multiplex PCR, lists solely in-frame clones and lacks some. This table holds roughly 25,000 clones, under 95% found once. Sequencing was done on a sample of peripheral blood. The receptors were sampled from a woman between 50 and 59 years old with active COVID-19.

This rearrangement joins TRBV3-1 (or the pseudogene TRBV3-2) to TRBJ2-3; 11 bases line up with TRBD2. Germline loops: CDR1 LGHDT, CDR2 YNNKEL (reference sequence). There are 15 residues in the CDR3. Trimming at V came to 0 bases and at J to 4 bases, leaving 0 bases not matched to a gene. As DNA, the CDR3 is TGTGCCAGCAGCCAAGAACTAGCGGGGGCAGATACGCAGTATTTT. It encodes CASSQELAGADTQYF.

The rearrangement links TRBV7-3 to TRBJ2-3, with TRBD2 matching 9 bases. Germline assignment: CDR1 SGHTA and CDR2 FQGTGA. With V trimmed by 2 bases and J by 0 bases, 3 bases remained unmatched. This CDR3 region has 16 residues. Written as DNA, the CDR3 is TGTGCCAGCAGCTTAGGCGGGAGGGGCAGCACAGATACGCAGTATTTT. Translating it yields CASSLGGRGSTDTQYF.

The rearrangement uses TRBV19 and TRBJ2-7; 9 bases are shared with TRBD1. V gave up 4 bases and J gave up 4 bases; unmatched junction bases: 5. CDR1 LNHDA and CDR2 SQIVND come from the germline V gene (reference sequence). CDR3 length: 14 residues. The CDR3 is CASSTGTGIYEQYF. CDR3 DNA: TGTGCCAGTAGTACCGGGACAGGGATTTACGAGCAGTACTTC.

This clone appeared a few times. The chain couples TRBV5-1 to TRBJ1-2; no clear D. There are 15 residues in the CDR3. The germline CDR1 and CDR2 sequences are SGHRS and YFSETQ. V was trimmed by 0 bases and J by 6 bases, leaving 15 bases between them. The CDR3 reads CASSLALGEGNGYTF. DNA of the CDR3: TGCGCCAGCAGCTTGGCTCTCGGAGAGGGAAATGGCTACACCTTC.

The gene calls are TRBV5-1 and TRBJ2-5; possibly TRBD2 for D (6 bases). In germline, CDR1 is SGHRS, CDR2 YFSETQ. V lost 4 bases to trimming and J lost 3 bases, with 13 bases between them. The CDR3 is 14 residues long. The chain's CDR3 is CASSILPGEETQYF. For the CDR3, the DNA is TGCGCCAGCAGCATATTACCGGGAGAAGAGACCCAGTACTTC.